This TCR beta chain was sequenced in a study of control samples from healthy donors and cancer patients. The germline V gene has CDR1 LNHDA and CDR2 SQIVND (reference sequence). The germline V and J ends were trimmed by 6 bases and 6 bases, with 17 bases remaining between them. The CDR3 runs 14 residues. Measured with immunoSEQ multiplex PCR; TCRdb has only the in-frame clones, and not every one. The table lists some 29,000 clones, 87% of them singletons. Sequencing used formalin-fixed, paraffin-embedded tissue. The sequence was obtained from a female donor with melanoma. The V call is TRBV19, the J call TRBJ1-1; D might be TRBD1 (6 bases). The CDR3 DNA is TGTGCCAGTAGAAGGGGGGGTGAAGGACCTGAAGCTTTCTTT. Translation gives CASRRGGEGPEAFF. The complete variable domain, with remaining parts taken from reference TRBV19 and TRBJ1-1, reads DGGITQSPKYLFRKEGQNVTLSCEQNLNHDAMYWYRQDPGQGLRLIYYSQIVNDFQKGDIAEGYSVSREKKESFPLTVTSAQKNPTAFYLCASRRGGEGPEAFFGQGTRLTVV.